The clone carrying this T cell receptor (beta chain) was observed a few times. The ends lost 3 bases at V and 8 bases at J; junction bases unmatched: 7. There are 16 residues in the CDR3. The germline gives CDR1 SNHLY, CDR2 FYNNEI. The data are from a study of T cell responses to AZD1222 COVID-19 vaccine. Repertoires were generated with immunoSEQ multiplex PCR, while TCRdb's copy carries only in-frame clones and drops some. The sample consists of about 130,000 clones, approximately 90% of them appearing once. The sample in question was peripheral blood, obtained 28 days after the second AZD1222 dose. V is TRBV2 and J is TRBJ2-1; 13 nucleotides agree with TRBD2. The TCR originated in an adult who received the AZD1222 COVID-19 vaccine. The CDR3 DNA is TGTGCCAGCAGTGACCTACTAGCGGGAGGGCGGGATGAGCAGTTCTTC. The encoded protein is CASSDLLAGGRDEQFF.